Presented here are 21 T cell receptor beta chains from one specimen sequenced in a study of cytomegalovirus exposure and HLA in healthy donors. PCR involved 60 Vbeta and 13 Jbeta primers. Generated by immunoSEQ multiplex PCR, the TCRdb table keeps only in-frame clones and is missing some. The sample shows approximately 150,000 clones, over 60% of them seen only once. The sample taken for sequencing was PBMCs. The receptor source for this set is a woman aged 25 to 39 in good health and CMV-seronegative.

The chain uses TRBV6-5 and TRBJ1-1; unclear D gene. The germline V gene encodes CDR1 MNHEY and CDR2 SVGAGI. V dropped 0 bases and J dropped 1 base, with 6 bases sitting between them. CDR3 size: 14 residues. Here the CDR3 reads CASSYSNGNTEAFF. DNA for the CDR3: TGTGCCAGCAGTTACTCGAACGGGAACACTGAAGCTTTCTTT.

CDR3 nucleotide sequence: TGCGCCAGCAGCCAAGTAGGTGGCCAACGGGGTCCTTTCTTT. The encoded protein is CASSQVGGQRGPFF. The rearrangement uses TRBV4-1 and TRBJ1-1; D uncertain. Deletions cut 1 base from V and 12 bases from J, with 18 bases between. The CDR3 covers 14 residues. CDR1 is MGHRA, CDR2 YSYEKL, per germline.

This chain joins TRBV5-4 and TRBJ1-6, with TRBD1 matching over 8 bases. Germline CDR1 reads SGHNT; CDR2 reads YYREEE (reference sequence). V was clipped by 5 bases and J by 7 bases; unmatched bases: 11. The CDR3 consists of 16 residues. CDR3 sequence reads: CASSSGTGGRNSPLHF. The CDR3 DNA follows: TGTGCCAGCAGTTCCGGGACAGGAGGCAGGAATTCACCCCTCCACTTT.

Points on this clone: The sample has other DNA sequences that encode this CDR3 too. The chain is built from TRBV28 and TRBJ2-7, with TRBD1 matching 8 bases. J gave up 7 bases and V 2 bases, and 4 bases lay outside the gene matches. The length of the CDR3 is 13 residues. Germline V CDR1 and CDR2: MDHEN, SYDVKM. CDR3 in DNA: TGTGCCAGCAGTTTAACAGGGGGAAGAGAGCAGTACTTC. Protein product: CASSLTGGREQYF.

The rearrangement links TRBV7-9 to TRBJ2-5; D possibly corresponds to TRBD1 (7 bases). This CDR3 spans 16 amino acids. Trimming took off 3 bases at V and 5 bases at J, with 19 bases between the two ends. The germline V gene encodes CDR1 SEHNR and CDR2 FQNEAQ (reference sequence). CDR3 sequence (DNA): TGTGCCAGCAGCTTGGCGGGACAGTTAGTTACCGAGACCCAGTACTTC. This encodes CASSLAGQLVTETQYF.

This clone appeared a single time. V gene TRBV29-1 combines with J gene TRBJ2-3; D may be TRBD2 (6 bases). Germline CDR1 and CDR2: SQVTM and ANQGSEA. V lost 6 bases, J lost 5 bases, and 12 bases lay in between. CDR3 length: 12 amino acids. The CDR3 here is CSVGGCGDTQYF. The CDR3 nucleotides read TGCAGCGTGGGGGGATGTGGAGATACGCAGTATTTT.

The chain combines TRBV4-1 with TRBJ2-5; the D is unclear. The DNA end is a closer match to TRBJ2-7, so the J assignment may be wrong. This CDR3 has 12 amino acids. Germline V gene data show CDR1 as MGHRA and CDR2 as YSYEKL. CDR3 residues: CASSLKCYEQYF. CDR3 coding DNA: TGCGCCAGCAGCCTGAAATGCTACGAGCAGTACTTC.

This clone has a single count. The chain uses TRBV10-3 and TRBJ1-1; tentatively, D is TRBD1 (6 bases). CDR3 length: 13 amino acids. V was clipped by 8 bases and J by 5 bases, with 15 bases between them. Germline V gives CDR1 ENHRY, CDR2 SYGVKD. Here the CDR3 DNA reads TGTGCCATCTCCCGCACAGGGATTACTGAAGCTTTCTTT. Protein sequence: CAISRTGITEAFF.

V is TRBV5-6 and J is TRBJ1-4, with D unclear. Germline V CDR1 and CDR2: SGHDT, YYEEEE. The CDR3 has 14 residues. Trimming pared 5 bases from V and 0 bases from J, leaving 8 bases between. The chain's CDR3 is CASRRETTNEKLFF. The CDR3 nucleotides read TGTGCCAGCAGGCGGGAGACAACTAATGAAAAACTGTTTTTT.

This clone was counted only a few times. This rearrangement joins TRBV2 to TRBJ2-3; 7 bases are a match to TRBD2. This CDR3 comprises 16 residues. Germline CDR1 and CDR2: SNHLY and FYNNEI. J gave up 5 bases and V 4 bases, and 12 bases lay outside the gene matches. In nucleotides, the CDR3 is TGTGCCAGCAGTGCGAGGCGGGGCGGGGGTGGAGATACGCAGTATTTT. Translated, it gives CASSARRGGGGDTQYF. The whole variable domain, filled in from reference TRBV2 and TRBJ2-3, reads EPEVTQTPSHQVTQMGQEVILRCVPISNHLYFYWYRQILGQKVEFLVSFYNNEISEKSEIFDDQFSVERPDGSNFTLKIRSTKLEDSAMYFCASSARRGGGGDTQYFGPGTRLTVL.

The genes are TRBV6-5 and TRBJ1-2; 10 nucleotides agree with TRBD1. Germline V CDR1 and CDR2: MNHEY, SVGAGI. The V and J ends lost 2 bases and 4 bases, in that order; junction bases with no gene match: 4. The CDR3 covers 15 residues. The CDR3 is CASSYATGGVYGYTF. DNA of the CDR3: TGTGCCAGCAGTTACGCGACAGGGGGCGTCTATGGCTACACCTTC.

This clone was found a few times. V gene TRBV27 combines with J gene TRBJ2-2; no clear D. The CDR3 is 17 residues long. Trimming left V 0 bases short and J 4 bases short, with 15 bases between. Germline CDR1 is MNHEY and CDR2 is SMNVEV (reference sequence). The CDR3 sequence: CASSLSRPLLGTGELFF. The CDR3 DNA follows: TGTGCCAGCAGTTTATCGAGGCCCCTTTTGGGCACCGGGGAGCTGTTTTTT.

This sequence joins TRBV10-3 and TRBJ2-3, with TRBD1 matching 10 bases. Germline CDR1 is ENHRY and CDR2 is SYGVKD. Losses at the gene ends were 10 bases for V and 0 bases for J; bases not matched to a gene: 10. The CDR3 loop spans 16 amino acids. The CDR3 protein is CATRQGAILSTDTQYF. In DNA, the CDR3 is TGTGCCACCAGACAGGGGGCCATCCTGAGCACAGATACGCAGTATTTT.

The chain's CDR3 is CASSLAGTGPFF. The CDR3 nucleotides are TGTGCCAGCAGCTTGGCCGGGACAGGGCCTTTCTTT. The chain is built from TRBV5-6 and TRBJ1-1, with 9 bases that match TRBD1. CDR3 length equals 12 residues. Germline CDR1 SGHDT, CDR2 YYEEEE. Germline trimming cut 0 bases from V and 12 bases from J; bases unmatched to any gene: 3.

The chain carries TRBV15 and TRBJ2-7; D perhaps matches TRBD1 (5 bases). Trimming removed 3 bases at V and 3 bases at J, with 9 bases between. Germline CDR1 and CDR2: LNHNV and YYDKDF (reference sequence). CDR3 size: 13 residues. As DNA, the CDR3 is TGTGCCACCAGCAGGCGACAGTTCTACGAGCAGTACTTC. This sequence encodes CATSRRQFYEQYF.

In nucleotides, the CDR3 is TGTGCCAGCTCACCACTGGGCGTTGGGGCCAACGTCCTGACTTTC. Translated: CASSPLGVGANVLTF. The rearrangement uses TRBV18 and TRBJ2-6; D is ambiguous. The CDR3 runs 15 residues. Germline CDR1 and CDR2: KGHSH and LQKENI. Trimming pared 1 base from V and 3 bases from J, leaving 7 bases between.

This chain connects TRBV18 to TRBJ2-7; 7 bases match TRBD1. The CDR3 is 14 amino acids. Germline CDR1 reads KGHSH; CDR2 reads LQKENI. V lost 3 bases, J lost 4 bases, and 6 bases stayed unmatched. The DNA for the CDR3 is TGTGCCAGCTCACCCCGACAGGGAAAGTACGAGCAGTACTTC. It encodes CASSPRQGKYEQYF.

V and J are TRBV5-6 and TRBJ1-5; D unresolved. The germline V gene has CDR1 SGHDT and CDR2 YYEEEE. The CDR3 is 14 residues long. The V gene lost 0 bases and the J gene lost 7 bases, with 11 bases spanning the gap. The CDR3 sequence: CASSLGGFQQPQHF. The CDR3 nucleotides read TGTGCCAGCAGCTTGGGAGGGTTCCAACAGCCCCAGCATTTT. The full variable domain, with the rest looked up from reference TRBV5-6 and TRBJ1-5, is DAGVTQSPTHLIKTRGQQVTLRCSPKSGHDTVSWYQQALGQGPQFIFQYYEEEERQRGNFPDRFSGHQFPNYSSELNVNALLLGDSALYLCASSLGGFQQPQHFGDGTRLSIL.

The V call is TRBV27, the J call TRBJ2-1; tentatively, D is TRBD1 (7 bases). Deletions cut 3 bases from V and 7 bases from J, with 10 bases between. CDR3 size: 13 residues. CDR1 and CDR2 from the germline V gene are MNHEY and SMNVEV (reference sequence). The CDR3 DNA follows: TGTGCCAGCAGTTTGACAGGGAGGAATGAGCAGTTCTTC. This codes for CASSLTGRNEQFF.

This sequence joins TRBV10-3 and TRBJ2-3; 8 bases agree with TRBD2. This CDR3 has 14 residues. J was trimmed by 0 bases and V by 7 bases; bases with no gene match: 3. CDR1 and CDR2 (germline): ENHRY, SYGVKD. For the CDR3, the DNA is TGTGCCATCAATCTAGCGGGTAGCACAGATACGCAGTATTTT. Its protein is CAINLAGSTDTQYF.

This clone was counted a few times. The J gene is TRBJ2-1, the V gene TRBV29-1; D is uncertain. V gave up 3 bases and J gave up 10 bases, with 16 bases separating them. CDR1 is SQVTM, CDR2 ANQGSEA, per germline. This CDR3 is 13 amino acids long. CDR3 DNA: TGCAGCGTTGACCGCGACGGCACCAGGGAGCAGTTCTTC. Translated: CSVDRDGTREQFF.